Reported below is one T cell receptor (beta chain). The antigen it binds to is not known. No quality values exist for individual bases; no much larger clone is one base distant. The sample belongs to a study of blood T cell repertoires in COVID-19 (dated by TCRdb to the early 2020s). Notes on the research overall: Samples from collaborators originated in the United States, Italy and Spain and spanned both the acute and convalescent phases of COVID-19. The prospective study material was composed of cDNA or gDNA derived from T cells, B-cell-depleted T cells, or PBMCs. Where available, HLA class I and class II types were taken from metadata supplied by the sample provider and were not determined by assay-based typing. The repertoires were released in a freely available public database meant as a resource for research on the immune response to SARS-CoV-2. The samples were drawn from the first 160 participants of the ongoing ImmuneRACE study and from 1,200 or so subjects provided by 6 global collaborators. Subjects who had been exposed to COVID-19, were actively infected with it, or had recovered from it provided the deeply sampled blood TCRbeta repertoires that made up the dataset. Nearly every sample came with metadata listing a de-identified subject ID, COVID-19 status, age in years and sex. Findings and caveats that apply to the study as a whole: The quantity of clinical and demographic metadata differed by source and by participant and was supplied without curation.

The immunoSEQ Assay, a bias-controlled multiplex PCR, was used to amplify TCRbeta CDR3 regions from genomic DNA. The study's processing was this. Nucleated cell counts per sample were estimated from amplification of reference gene primers within the assay. Sequence reads were collapsed and filtered to measure the absolute abundance of every unique TCRbeta CDR3 rearrangement. For each sample, productive Simpson clonality was calculated as the square root of Simpson's diversity index across productive rearrangements. TCRdb mirrors the immuneACCESS table, restricted to in-frame sequences. Some clones are absent from its copies; in checked studies, under half trace to an unresolved V gene, and the reason for the others is unknown. The V and J calls and clone size come from that table; D and trimming were worked out from the DNA. Across this sample there are about 59,000 clones, with more than 75% seen only once. The ten largest clones represent roughly 12% of the sample.

Collaborating institutions collected whole blood in K2EDTA tubes following their own protocols. For TCRbeta analysis, collaborators shipped samples as frozen whole blood, isolated PBMCs, or DNA extracted from either of those sample types. Spanning cysteine to phenylalanine, the CDR3 consists of 14 amino acids. Of the read, only the CDR3 DNA is kept; its 42 bases are in frame from base 1. V drops 5 bases and J drops 0 bases, leaving 7 bases in between. For CDR1 and CDR2, the germline V gene lists MNHEY and SVGAGI. This clonotype was sampled from an elderly man with acute or convalescent COVID-19. What was sequenced was peripheral blood. The rearrangement joined TRBV6-5 to TRBJ2-2; no D gene is confidently identified. The DNA is as follows: TGTGCCAGCAGTCGCGGAACGAACACCGGGGAGCTGTTTTTT. Translation gives CASSRGTNTGELFF.